Listed below are T cell receptor beta chains from one sample, sequenced in a study of shared clonotypes between healthy human individuals. Generated by immunoSEQ multiplex PCR, the TCRdb table keeps only in-frame clones and is missing some. The sample lists approximately 2,200,000 clones, under 95% occurring once. Source material: naive CD8+ T cells from PBMCs. The source is a man aged 18 to 29 in good health. Some clones in this sample may be carry-over from other donors' samples. Each CDR3 is given with its conserved first and last residue. The D gene is left open where the match is weak. Size is omitted from some rows. Given values are once, few, many or a class for expanded clones.

TRBJ2-1 | . | TRBV5-1 | . | CASSLRSADSEYNEQFF | TGCGCCAGCAGCTTGAGGTCGGCGGACTCGGAATACAATGAGCAGTTCTTC
TRBJ1-4 | once | TRBV4-1 | . | CASSQGGEKLFF | TGCGCCAGCAGCCAAGGAGGCGAAAAACTGTTTTTT
TRBJ2-7 | . | TRBV29-1 | TRBD2 | CSVRTSGSIYEQYF | TGCAGCGTCCGCACTAGCGGGAGTATCTACGAGCAGTACTTC
TRBJ2-5 | . | TRBV15 | . | CATSSASQETQYF | TGTGCCACCAGCTCAGCCAGCCAAGAGACCCAGTACTTC
TRBJ1-3 | . | TRBV4-2 | . | CASSQDGQGGNTIYF | TGTGCCAGCAGCCAAGATGGGCAGGGCGGAAACACCATATATTTT
TRBJ2-7 | . | TRBV9 | . | CASSGQSYEQYF | TGTGCCAGCAGCGGACAGTCCTACGAGCAGTACTTC
TRBJ2-4 | once | TRBV9 | . | CASSPYGSENIQYF | TGTGCCAGCAGCCCATATGGGAGCGAAAACATTCAGTACTTC
TRBJ2-3 | . | TRBV11-2 | . | CASSLSKIIVADTQYF | TGTGCCAGCAGCCTGTCCAAGATAATAGTGGCAGATACGCAGTATTTT
TRBJ2-7 | . | TRBV15 | . | CATSNSHGQYEQYF | TGTGCCACCAGCAACAGCCACGGACAGTACGAGCAGTACTTC
TRBJ1-1 | . | TRBV9 | TRBD1 | CASGTVNTEAFF | TGTGCCAGCGGGACAGTGAACACTGAAGCTTTCTTT
TRBJ1-1 | . | TRBV7-9 | . | CASSHPGNTEAFF | TGTGCCAGCAGCCACCCGGGGAACACTGAAGCTTTCTTT
TRBJ2-7 | . | TRBV7-9 | TRBD2 | CASSLTGGSSYEQYF | TGTGCCAGCAGCCTCACGGGGGGGTCCTCCTACGAGCAGTACTTC
TRBJ2-1 | . | TRBV28 | TRBD1 | CASSFPRGQSWSQSYNEQFF | TGTGCCAGCAGTTTCCCTAGGGGGCAAAGCTGGTCCCAATCCTACAATGAGCAGTTCTTC
TRBJ2-7 | once | TRBV4-1 | . | CASSPSPGSGLYEQYF | TGCGCCAGCAGCCCGTCCCCGGGATCCGGACTCTACGAGCAGTACTTC
TRBJ2-1 | . | TRBV28 | TRBD1 | CASRDRARNEQFF | TGTGCCAGCCGGGACAGGGCTCGCAATGAGCAGTTCTTC
TRBJ2-1 | . | TRBV4-1 | TRBD2 | CASSQVAGSSYNEQFF | TGCGCCAGCAGCCAAGTAGCGGGGAGCTCCTACAATGAGCAGTTCTTC
TRBJ2-7 | . | TRBV19 | . | CASSPGTASYEQYF | TGTGCCAGTAGTCCAGGGACTGCTTCCTACGAGCAGTACTTC
TRBJ1-1 | few | TRBV7-9 | TRBD1 | CASSQWTGGPNTEAFF | TGTGCCAGCAGCCAATGGACAGGGGGCCCGAACACTGAAGCTTTCTTT
TRBJ2-1 | . | TRBV9 | . | CASSVGAGGPREQFF | TGTGCCAGCAGCGTAGGAGCAGGGGGGCCGCGTGAGCAGTTCTTC
TRBJ2-7 | . | TRBV28 | TRBD1 | CASLGTAPSMGEQYF | TGTGCCAGCCTTGGGACAGCCCCGAGCATGGGCGAGCAGTACTTC
TRBJ1-2 | . | TRBV28 | . | CASSLGWTENYGYTF | TGTGCCAGCAGTTTAGGCTGGACAGAAAACTATGGCTACACCTTC
TRBJ2-3 | . | TRBV9 | . | CASSGTYTDTQYF | TGTGCCAGCAGCGGCACATACACAGATACGCAGTATTTT
TRBJ2-5 | . | TRBV27 | . | CASSTKRPETQYF | TGTGCCAGCAGTACAAAGCGGCCGGAGACCCAGTACTTC
TRBJ1-2 | . | TRBV5-4 | . | CASSKESEDINYGYTF | TGTGCCAGCAGCAAGGAGAGTGAGGACATCAACTATGGCTACACCTTC
TRBJ1-2 | . | TRBV19 | . | CASIQGLNGYTF | TGTGCCAGTATCCAGGGGTTAAATGGCTACACCTTC
TRBJ2-5 | . | TRBV18 | TRBD2 | CASSPPKVSGSQETQYF | TGTGCCAGCTCACCCCCCAAGGTTAGCGGGAGCCAAGAGACCCAGTACTTC
TRBJ2-2 | few | TRBV9 | . | CASSFGVVDTGELFF | TGTGCCAGCAGCTTCGGGGTGGTAGACACCGGGGAGCTGTTTTTT
TRBJ1-4 | . | TRBV2 | . | CASSESAQQINEKLFF | TGTGCCAGCAGTGAGTCGGCTCAGCAGATTAATGAAAAACTGTTTTTT
TRBJ2-1 | . | TRBV9 | . | CASSPHSYEQFF | TGTGCCAGCAGCCCCCATAGCTATGAGCAGTTCTTC
TRBJ2-7 | . | TRBV7-9 | TRBD2 | CASGWSGRSYEQYF | TGTGCCAGCGGATGGAGCGGGAGATCCTACGAGCAGTACTTC
TRBJ2-1 | . | TRBV28 | . | CASSPPGVSYNEQFF | TGTGCCAGCAGCCCGCCGGGGGTCTCCTACAATGAGCAGTTCTTC
TRBJ2-1 | . | TRBV28 | . | CASGRGLDEQFF | TGTGCCAGCGGCAGAGGTTTGGATGAGCAGTTCTTC
TRBJ2-7 | . | TRBV5-4 | TRBD2 | CASSLGTSGSIVDEQYF | TGTGCCAGCAGCTTGGGGACTAGCGGGAGTATCGTCGACGAGCAGTACTTC
TRBJ1-1 | . | TRBV5-1 | . | CASSLAAENTEAFF | TGCGCCAGCAGCTTGGCGGCGGAGAACACTGAAGCTTTCTTT
TRBJ2-7 | . | TRBV5-1 | TRBD1 | CASSLERGQGYEQYF | TGCGCCAGCTCCCTTGAAAGGGGACAGGGCTACGAGCAGTACTTC
TRBJ2-1 | . | TRBV11-2 | . | CASSSSYTYYNEQFF | TGTGCCAGCAGCTCGAGCTACACATACTACAATGAGCAGTTCTTC
TRBJ2-1 | once | TRBV7-3 | . | CASSLIGTRGPAEQFF | TGTGCCAGCAGCCTCATCGGGACTAGGGGGCCCGCAGAGCAGTTCTTC
TRBJ2-2 | . | TRBV27 | . | CASSLQTTGELFF | TGTGCCAGCAGTTTACAGACCACCGGGGAGCTGTTTTTT
TRBJ1-1 | few | TRBV30 | . | CAWSLGGTEAFF | TGTGCCTGGAGTCTGGGGGGCACTGAAGCTTTCTTT
TRBJ1-1 | . | TRBV15 | TRBD1 | CATSRTETGPFWKAFF | TGTGCCACCAGCAGAACCGAGACAGGGCCCTTCTGGAAAGCTTTCTTT